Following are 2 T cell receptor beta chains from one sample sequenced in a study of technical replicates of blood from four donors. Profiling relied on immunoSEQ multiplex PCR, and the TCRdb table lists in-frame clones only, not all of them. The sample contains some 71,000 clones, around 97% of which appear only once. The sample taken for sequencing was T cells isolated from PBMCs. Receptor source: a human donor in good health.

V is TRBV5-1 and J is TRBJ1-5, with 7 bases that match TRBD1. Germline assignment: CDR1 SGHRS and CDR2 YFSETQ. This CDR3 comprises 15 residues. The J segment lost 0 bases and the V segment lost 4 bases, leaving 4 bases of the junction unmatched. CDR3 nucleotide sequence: TGCGCCAGCAGCCCATGGGACAGTAGCAATCAGCCCCAGCATTTT. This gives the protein CASSPWDSSNQPQHF.

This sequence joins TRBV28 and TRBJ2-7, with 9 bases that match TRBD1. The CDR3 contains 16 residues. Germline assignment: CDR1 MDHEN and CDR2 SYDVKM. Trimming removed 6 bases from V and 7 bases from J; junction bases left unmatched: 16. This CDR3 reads CASSNPPGQGPLEQYF. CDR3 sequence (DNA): TGTGCCAGCAGCAACCCCCCGGGACAGGGCCCCCTTGAGCAGTACTTC.